This TCR beta chain was profiled in a study of CD8 T cells in Susac syndrome. Across the study: The sequenced Susac syndrome patients included six who had clinically active disease and eight who were in remission. Susac syndrome patients were untreated, on corticosteroids with some adding intravenous immunoglobulin, or on intravenous immunoglobulin only.

Random hexamers primed reverse transcription of 0.5 to 1 ug RNA. TCRdb redid the calling of the immunoSEQ multiplex PCR reads with MiXCR, one entry per CDR3 protein. Of about 100,000 distinct CDR3 sequences listed, 95% are singletons. V dropped 8 bases and J dropped 5; count of bases not matched to a gene: 7. The CDR3 is made up of 14 amino acids. From blood CD8+ and CD4+ T cells, the TCR beta chain was sequenced. The TCR originated in a human donor with Susac syndrome. The sample taken for sequencing was CD8+ T cells from PBMCs. V usage is TRBV12-3 or TRBV12-4 and J usage is TRBJ2-1; the match to TRBD2 covers 9 bases. CDR3 DNA sequence: TGTGCCAGCTACTTCGGGACTAGCAACAATGAGCAGTTCTTC. It encodes CASYFGTSNNEQFF.